The 15 T cell receptor beta chains below were found in one sample sequenced in a study of immune heterogeneity within non-small cell lung tumors. Multiplex PCR amplified TCR beta CDR3 with 32 V and 13 J primers. TCRdb passed the multiplex PCR reads through MiXCR, listing each CDR3 protein once. The profile shows about 9,600 distinct CDR3 sequences, less than 30% of them singletons. The template for each sample was approximately 600 ng of genomic DNA, which had been extracted from bulk tumor tissue. Spaced far apart, several biopsies were taken from each primary tumor during surgery. Surgery that was curative in intent was performed on patients with untreated, newly diagnosed non-small cell lung cancer. The sequencing input was lung tumor tissue. The receptors shown here come from a woman in her forties or fifties with non-small cell lung cancer.

V gene TRBV6-1 combines with J gene TRBJ2-7; D uncertain. CDR3 length: 15 residues. Between the trimmed V and J ends, which lost 4 bases and 4 bases, there was a span of 17 bases. Germline assignment: CDR1 MNHNS and CDR2 SASEGT. The DNA for the CDR3 is TGTGCCAGCAGTGCCGTTCTGGGCAGTCAATACGAGCAGTACTTC. It yields the protein CASSAVLGSQYEQYF.

The table lists this clonotype with many counts. The V and J genes are TRBV29-1 and TRBJ2-7; 9 bases fit TRBD1. V lost 7 bases, J lost 4 bases, and 11 bases stayed unmatched. Germline V gene lookup returns CDR1 SQVTM and CDR2 ANQGSEA. The CDR3 totals 14 residues. This chain's CDR3 is CSGLTGTGIYEQYF. The DNA for the CDR3 is TGCAGCGGACTAACCGGGACAGGGATATACGAGCAGTACTTC.

This clonotype was recorded at least ten times. The chain uses TRBV28 and TRBJ1-5; possible D gene TRBD1, 5 bases. Germline V CDR1 and CDR2: MDHEN, SYDVKM. V lost 5 bases and J lost 3, with 26 bases in between. CDR3 length equals 19 residues. The CDR3: CASSAPFSWGLAANQPQHF. In DNA, the CDR3 is TGTGCCAGCAGTGCTCCCTTCTCGTGGGGGTTGGCAGCCAATCAGCCCCAGCATTTT. Variable domain in full (rest from reference TRBV28 and TRBJ1-5): DVKVTQSSRYLVKRTGEKVFLECVQDMDHENMFWYRQDPGLGLRLIYFSYDVKMKEKGDIPEGYSVSREKKERFSLILESASTNQTSMYLCASSAPFSWGLAANQPQHFGDGTRLSIL.

In regard to this clonotype: The junction departs from germline at one end; a sequencing error may be responsible. The chain is built from TRBV20-1 and TRBJ2-1; 8 bases fit TRBD2. The CDR3 runs 18 residues. Germline V lookup: CDR1 DFQATT, CDR2 SNEGSKA (reference sequence). The chain's CDR3 is CIARDLAGRLSSYNEQFF. In DNA form, the CDR3 reads TGCATTGCTAGAGATCTAGCGGGCCGCCTGAGCTCCTACAATGAGCAGTTCTTC.

The chain couples TRBV7-6 to TRBJ2-1; either TRBD1 or TRBD2 may supply D (5 bases each). V lost 5 bases to trimming and J lost 0 bases, with 17 bases between them. The CDR3 is 17 residues long. The germline CDR1 and CDR2 sequences are SGHVS and FNYEAQ. CDR3 bases: TGTGCCAGCAGCAGCTCGGGGACCACGAGCTCCTACAATGAGCAGTTCTTC. It codes for CASSSSGTTSSYNEQFF.

The gene calls are TRBV27 and TRBJ2-7; TRBD2 aligns across 13 bases. V lost 5 bases, J lost 4 bases, and 8 bases stayed unmatched. The CDR3 contains 16 residues. Germline CDR1 and CDR2: MNHEY and SMNVEV (reference sequence). CDR3 nucleotides: TGTGCCAGCAGTCGATTACTAGCGGGAGGGCCTTACGAGCAGTACTTC. Translated, it gives CASSRLLAGGPYEQYF.

About this clonotype itself: This clone may be a read error of a much larger clone one base away. J is TRBJ2-7 and V is TRBV6-1; D remains unclear. The CDR3 is made up of 14 amino acids. Germline V gene data show CDR1 as MNHNS and CDR2 as SASEGT. Trimming left V 6 bases short and J 1 base short, with 13 bases between. The CDR3 spells CASSSGLQSYEQYF. The CDR3, as DNA: TGTGCCAGCAGCTCCGGGTTACAATCCTACGAGCAGTACTTC.

For this clonotype: This may come from a read error, since a much larger clone is one base off. The rearrangement uses TRBV9 and TRBJ1-2, with 7 positions matching TRBD1. This CDR3 is 16 amino acids long. The germline V gene has CDR1 SGDLS and CDR2 YYNGEE. CDR3 amino acids: CATSVPGTAGPNGYTF. The CDR3 DNA follows: TGTGCCACCAGCGTTCCCGGGACAGCCGGGCCCAACGGCTACACCTTC.

This clonotype was recorded many times. The V and J genes are TRBV4-2 and TRBJ2-3; D gene ambiguous. The V end was cut by 2 bases, the J end by 5 bases, with 8 bases between. Germline loops: CDR1 LGHNA, CDR2 YNFKEQ. This CDR3 region has 13 residues. The CDR3 region has the DNA TGTGCCAGCAGCCAAATCGACGAAGATACGCAGTATTTT. This translates into CASSQIDEDTQYF.

V gene TRBV10-3 combines with J gene TRBJ2-2; D remains ambiguous. V lost 5 bases and J lost 2, with 9 bases in between. The V gene's germline CDR1 is ENHRY and CDR2 SYGVKD. The CDR3 extends over 14 amino acids. CDR3 region: CAISWGPNTGELFF. The CDR3 nucleotides are TGTGCCATCAGTTGGGGTCCTAACACCGGGGAGCTGTTTTTT.

With regard to this clonotype: A much larger clone is a single base away; this may be a read error. V and J are TRBV11-2 and TRBJ2-1, with D perhaps matching TRBD1 or TRBD2 (5 bases each). The CDR3 runs 17 residues. Germline V gene sequence: CDR1 SGHAT, CDR2 FQNNGV. The CDR3 is CASSLVWRRDHYNEQVF. The CDR3 DNA is TGTGCCAGCAGCTTAGTTTGGCGCAGGGACCACTACAATGAGCAGGTCTTC.

The table lists this clonotype with a few counts. This may come from a read error, since a much larger clone is one base off. This chain links TRBV6-1 with TRBJ1-6, with D possibly matching TRBD1 (5 bases). Germline loops: CDR1 MNHNS, CDR2 SASEGT. This CDR3 spans 13 amino acids. The CDR3 bases are TGTGCCAGCAAGAGGGGTACGAATTCACCCCTCAACTTT. It codes for CASKRGTNSPLNF.

The table lists this clonotype with many counts. The J gene is TRBJ2-2, the V gene TRBV6-1, with 10 bases matching TRBD2. Germline assignment: CDR1 MNHNS and CDR2 SASEGT. The CDR3 sequence is 17 residues long. The ends lost 6 bases at V and 1 base at J; junction bases unmatched: 8. CDR3 protein: CASRPNSSGRNTGELFF. In DNA, the CDR3 is TGTGCCAGCAGACCCAATTCTAGCGGGAGGAACACCGGGGAGCTGTTTTTT.

This clonotype showed up many times. The chain couples TRBV18 to TRBJ1-1; perhaps TRBD1 as D (5 bases). Germline V gene lookup returns CDR1 KGHSH and CDR2 LQKENI. The CDR3 is made up of 15 amino acids. V was pared by 2 bases and J by 4 bases, with 14 bases between. The CDR3 DNA reads TGTGCCAGCTCACCAGTGGGGGTCCCGAGCACTGAAGCTTTCTTT. Its protein is CASSPVGVPSTEAFF.

This clonotype is medium-sized. The V and J genes are TRBV13 and TRBJ2-7; 7 bases are a match to TRBD2. Per the germline V gene, CDR1 is PRHDT and CDR2 is FYEKMQ (reference sequence). This CDR3 spans 16 amino acids. Trimming removed 4 bases from V and 5 bases from J; junction bases left unmatched: 14. The CDR3 sequence is CASSWNGGRAVHEQYF. As DNA, the CDR3 is TGTGCCAGCAGCTGGAACGGGGGGAGGGCCGTCCACGAGCAGTACTTC.